This TCR beta chain was captured in a study of T cell changes during pregnancy in multiple sclerosis. Here immunoSEQ multiplex PCR was the method, and the copy in TCRdb shows in-frame clones only, minus some. Among 60,000 or so clones, around 90% were seen once, and the ten largest hold about 2%. CDR1 and CDR2 (germline): SEHNR, FQNEAQ (reference sequence). CDR3 length equals 12 residues. The V gene lost 1 base and the J gene lost 8 bases, with 8 bases spanning the gap. Sequencing used peripheral blood, obtained in the second trimester of pregnancy. The sequence derives from a female donor in good health, enrolled as a control in a pregnancy study. The J gene is TRBJ1-2, the V gene TRBV7-9; no reliable D call. The CDR3 bases are TGTGCCAGCAGCTTAGGTGCGGTAGGCTACACCTTC. It encodes CASSLGAVGYTF.